The clone carrying this TCR beta chain was seen a single time. These data belong to a study of preoperative IRX-2 immunotherapy in early breast cancer. Treatment given: preoperative locoregional IRX-2 cytokine immunotherapy. Samples came from a phase Ib trial of preoperative locoregional IRX-2 cytokine immunotherapy. The CDR3 length is 13 residues. Looked up from germline, CDR1 is MRHNA and CDR2 is SNTAGT. Trimming took 0 bases from V and 6 from J, leaving 5 bases between them. The method was immunoSEQ multiplex PCR; TCRdb's version includes in-frame clones alone and lacks a portion of them. The sample has under 30,000 clones; approximately 92% are singletons.

This chain uses TRBV6-4 with TRBJ2-2; D not certain. The sequence came from a human donor with breast cancer. The material was tumor tissue, obtained after IRX-2 immunotherapy. The chain's CDR3 is CASSDSGAGELFF. The CDR3, as DNA: TGTGCCAGCAGTGACTCTGGGGCCGGGGAGCTGTTTTTT.